Each of the 10 T cell receptor beta chains below was sequenced from the same sample in a study of blood T cell repertoires in COVID-19 (dated by TCRdb to the early 2020s). Library prep was done by the immunoSEQ multiplex PCR assay. TCRdb limited this immuneACCESS table to in-frame rearrangements with V and J called. A share of clones is missing; checked studies link under half to unresolved V genes, and the rest is unexplained. The table for this sample lists around 180,000 clones; less than 85% of them were counted only once. 6% to 8.5% of the sample goes to the ten largest clones. The sequenced material came from peripheral blood. These receptors originate from a human donor in a cohort sampled during active COVID-19.

The V and J genes are TRBV9 and TRBJ1-2; TRBD1 agrees at 7 bases. The CDR3 is 16 amino acids. Germline V gives CDR1 SGDLS, CDR2 YYNGEE. J gave up 4 bases and V 4 bases, and 13 bases lay outside the gene matches. The CDR3 sequence is CASSQSRGRDVYGYTF. For the CDR3, the DNA is TGTGCCAGCAGCCAATCGAGGGGGCGCGATGTCTATGGCTACACCTTC.

The chain employs TRBV27 and TRBJ2-1; 8 bases map to TRBD1. The V segment lost 1 base and the J segment 7 bases; nucleotides outside the gene matches: 9. CDR1 is MNHEY and CDR2 is SMNVEV in the germline V gene (reference sequence). The CDR3 consists of 16 residues. This chain's CDR3 is CASSLLTRGQWNEQFF. CDR3 nucleotides: TGTGCCAGCAGTTTATTAACCAGGGGGCAGTGGAATGAGCAGTTCTTC.

V usage is TRBV5-1 and J usage is TRBJ2-7; 8 nucleotides align to TRBD2. This CDR3 is 15 amino acids long. V was clipped by 2 bases and J by 4 bases; unmatched bases: 8. From germline, CDR1 is SGHRS and CDR2 YFSETQ. CDR3 amino acids: CASSFGAGGGYEQYF. The CDR3 DNA sequence: TGCGCCAGCAGCTTTGGGGCGGGGGGAGGTTACGAGCAGTACTTC.

V is TRBV7-6 and J is TRBJ2-1, with TRBD1 as a possible D gene (6 bases). Germline V gene lookup returns CDR1 SGHVS and CDR2 FNYEAQ. V was clipped by 1 base and J by 5 bases, with 21 bases between them. CDR3 length: 18 residues. CDR3 nucleotide sequence: TGTGCCAGCAGCTTAGGCCCAGGGGTGAGGGCCCTGGACAATGAGCAGTTCTTC. As protein: CASSLGPGVRALDNEQFF.

The chain employs TRBV6-5 and TRBJ2-3; 13 bases are shared with TRBD2. The germline CDR1 and CDR2 sequences are MNHEY and SVGAGI. This CDR3 spans 15 amino acids. The ends lost 10 bases at V and 9 bases at J; junction bases unmatched: 13. The CDR3 spells CATNRGGTSGDTQYF. The CDR3, as DNA: TGTGCCACCAACAGGGGGGGGACTAGCGGGGACACGCAGTATTTT.

This chain links TRBV15 with TRBJ1-1, with 9 bases matching TRBD1. The V gene's germline CDR1 is LNHNV and CDR2 YYDKDF (reference sequence). With V trimmed by 9 bases and J by 5 bases, 10 bases remained unmatched. CDR3 length equals 14 residues. This CDR3 reads CATARQGGVTEAFF. CDR3 sequence (DNA): TGTGCCACGGCCAGACAGGGGGGGGTGACTGAAGCTTTCTTT.

The rearrangement links TRBV3-1 (or the pseudogene TRBV3-2) to TRBJ2-5, with 8 positions matching TRBD2. With 0 bases clipped from V and 3 bases from J, the junction kept 9 bases outside the gene matches. Germline lookup yields CDR1 LGHDT and CDR2 YNNKEL (reference sequence). There are 17 residues in the CDR3. This chain's CDR3 is CASSQDPPGLEKETQYF. The CDR3 DNA reads TGTGCCAGCAGCCAAGATCCCCCGGGACTAGAGAAAGAGACCCAGTACTTC.

The chain has TRBV2 and TRBJ1-2; maybe TRBD1 (6 bases). Per germline, CDR1 SNHLY and CDR2 FYNNEI. This CDR3 region has 11 residues. Trimming left V 5 bases short and J 8 bases short, with 9 bases between. The CDR3 region has the DNA TGTGCCAGCAGTACAGGGTCCGGCTACACCTTC. Its protein is CASSTGSGYTF.

This clone was recorded only once. The rearrangement links TRBV7-2 to TRBJ2-7; weak D call: TRBD1 (6 bases). From germline, CDR1 is SGHTA and CDR2 FQGNSA. The CDR3 length is 13 residues. V was clipped by 0 bases and J by 5 bases, with 8 bases between them. The CDR3 DNA reads as TGTGCCAGCAGCTTAGCAACAGGGCACGAGCAGTACTTC. Translated, it gives CASSLATGHEQYF.

The chain couples TRBV6-5 to TRBJ1-2; 8 positions match TRBD1. This CDR3 spans 16 amino acids. The ends lost 4 bases at V and 7 bases at J; junction bases unmatched: 14. Germline assignment: CDR1 MNHEY and CDR2 SVGAGI. The CDR3 here is CASSSGQGRVYLGYTF. The CDR3 DNA reads as TGTGCCAGCAGTTCTGGACAGGGAAGAGTGTATCTTGGCTACACCTTC.